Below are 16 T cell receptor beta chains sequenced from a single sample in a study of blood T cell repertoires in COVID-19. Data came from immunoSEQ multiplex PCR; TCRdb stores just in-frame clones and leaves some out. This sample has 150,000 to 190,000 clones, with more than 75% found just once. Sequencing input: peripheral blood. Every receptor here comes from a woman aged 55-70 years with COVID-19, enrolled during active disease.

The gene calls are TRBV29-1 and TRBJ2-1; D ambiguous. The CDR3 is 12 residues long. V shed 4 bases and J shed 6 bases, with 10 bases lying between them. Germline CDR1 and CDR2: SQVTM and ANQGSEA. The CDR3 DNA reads TGCAGCGTTGCACCTAGGCTCAATGAGCAGTTCTTC. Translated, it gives CSVAPRLNEQFF.

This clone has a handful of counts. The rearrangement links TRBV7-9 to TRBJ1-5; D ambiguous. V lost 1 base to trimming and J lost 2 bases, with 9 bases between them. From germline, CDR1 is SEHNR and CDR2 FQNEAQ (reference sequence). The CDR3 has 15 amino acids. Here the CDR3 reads CASSLGAPGNQPQHF. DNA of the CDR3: TGTGCCAGCAGCTTAGGGGCCCCGGGCAATCAGCCCCAGCATTTT.

The CDR3 is CASSVGQGLNTEAFF. CDR3 bases: TGTGCCAGCAGCGTCGGACAGGGGTTGAACACTGAAGCTTTCTTT. The V call is TRBV7-3, the J call TRBJ1-1; 9 bases are a match to TRBD1. There are 15 residues in the CDR3. With 5 bases clipped from V and 0 bases from J, the junction kept 4 bases outside the gene matches. Germline loops: CDR1 SGHTA, CDR2 FQGTGA. The full variable domain, in which reference TRBV7-3 and TRBJ1-1 provide the parts outside the CDR3, is GAGVSQTPSNKVTEKGKYVELRCDPISGHTALYWYRQSLGQGPEFLIYFQGTGAADDSGLPNDRFFAVRPEGSVSTLKIQRTERGDSAVYLCASSVGQGLNTEAFFGQGTRLTVV.

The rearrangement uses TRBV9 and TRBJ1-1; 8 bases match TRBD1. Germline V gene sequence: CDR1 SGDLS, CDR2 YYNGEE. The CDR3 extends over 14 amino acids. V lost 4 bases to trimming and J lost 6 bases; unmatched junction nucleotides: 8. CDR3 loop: CASSFLVTGAEAFF. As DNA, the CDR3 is TGTGCCAGCAGCTTTTTAGTGACAGGGGCTGAAGCTTTCTTT.

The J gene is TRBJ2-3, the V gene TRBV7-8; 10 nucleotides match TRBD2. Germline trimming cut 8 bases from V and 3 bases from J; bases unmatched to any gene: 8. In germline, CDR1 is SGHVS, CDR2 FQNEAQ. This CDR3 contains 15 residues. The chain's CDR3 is CASLMSGRVTDTQYF. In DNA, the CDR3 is TGTGCCAGCTTAATGAGCGGGAGGGTGACAGATACGCAGTATTTT.

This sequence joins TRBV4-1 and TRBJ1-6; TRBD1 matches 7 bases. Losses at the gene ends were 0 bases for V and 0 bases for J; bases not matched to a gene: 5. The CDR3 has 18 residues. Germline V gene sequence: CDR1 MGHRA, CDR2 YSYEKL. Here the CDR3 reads CASSQDGQASSYNSPLHF. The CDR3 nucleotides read TGCGCCAGCAGCCAAGACGGACAGGCGAGCTCCTATAATTCACCCCTCCACTTT.

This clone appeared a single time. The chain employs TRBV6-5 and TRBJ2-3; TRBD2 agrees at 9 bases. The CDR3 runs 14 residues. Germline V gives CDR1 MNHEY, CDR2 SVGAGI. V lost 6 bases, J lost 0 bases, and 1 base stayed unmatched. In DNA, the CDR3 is TGTGCCAGCAGAACTAGCGGGAGCACAGATACGCAGTATTTT. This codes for CASRTSGSTDTQYF.

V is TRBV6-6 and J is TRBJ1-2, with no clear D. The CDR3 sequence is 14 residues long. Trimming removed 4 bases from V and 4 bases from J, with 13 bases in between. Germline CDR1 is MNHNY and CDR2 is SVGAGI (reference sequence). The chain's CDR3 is CASSSFDTTYGYTF. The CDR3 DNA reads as TGTGCCAGCAGTTCCTTCGACACCACCTATGGCTACACCTTC.

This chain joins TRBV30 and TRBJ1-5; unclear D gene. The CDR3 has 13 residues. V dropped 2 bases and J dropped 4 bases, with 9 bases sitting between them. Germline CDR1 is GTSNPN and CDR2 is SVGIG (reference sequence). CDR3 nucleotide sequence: TGTGCCTGGAGTACGACTGGGAATCAGCCCCAGCATTTT. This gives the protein CAWSTTGNQPQHF.

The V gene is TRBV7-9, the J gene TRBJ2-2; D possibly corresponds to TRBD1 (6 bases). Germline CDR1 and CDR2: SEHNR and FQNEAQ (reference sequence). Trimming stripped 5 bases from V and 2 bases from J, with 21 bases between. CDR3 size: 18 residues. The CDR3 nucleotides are TGTGCCAGCAGCACCCGCGGCGGCAGGGGCGCTAACACCGGGGAGCTGTTTTTT. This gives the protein CASSTRGGRGANTGELFF. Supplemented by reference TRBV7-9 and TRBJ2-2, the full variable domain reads DTGVSQNPRHKITKRGQNVTFRCDPISEHNRLYWYRQTLGQGPEFLTYFQNEAQLEKSRLLSDRFSAERPKGSFSTLEIQRTEQGDSAMYLCASSTRGGRGANTGELFFGEGSRLTVL.

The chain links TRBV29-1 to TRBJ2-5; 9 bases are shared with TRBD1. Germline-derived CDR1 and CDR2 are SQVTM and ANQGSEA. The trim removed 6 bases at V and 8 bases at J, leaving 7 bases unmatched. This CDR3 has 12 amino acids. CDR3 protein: CSVPLTGGTQYF. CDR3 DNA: TGCAGCGTCCCACTGACAGGGGGTACCCAGTACTTC.

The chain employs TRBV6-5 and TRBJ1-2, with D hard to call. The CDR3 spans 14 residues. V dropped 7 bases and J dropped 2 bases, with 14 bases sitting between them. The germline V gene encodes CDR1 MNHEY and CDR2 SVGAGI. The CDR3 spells CASTPNGENYGYTF. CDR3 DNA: TGTGCCAGCACCCCGAATGGAGAAAACTATGGCTACACCTTC.

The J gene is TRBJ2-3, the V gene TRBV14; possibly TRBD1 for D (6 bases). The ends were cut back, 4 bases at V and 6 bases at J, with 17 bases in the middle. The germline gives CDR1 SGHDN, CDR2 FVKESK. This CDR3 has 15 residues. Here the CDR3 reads CASSPNRAGADTQYF. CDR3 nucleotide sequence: TGTGCCAGCAGCCCAAACAGGGCCGGGGCCGATACGCAGTATTTT. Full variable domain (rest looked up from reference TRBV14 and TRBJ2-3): EAGVTQFPSHSVIEKGQTVTLRCDPISGHDNLYWYRRVMGKEIKFLLHFVKESKQDESGMPNNRFLAERTGGTYSTLKVQPAELEDSGVYFCASSPNRAGADTQYFGPGTRLTVL.

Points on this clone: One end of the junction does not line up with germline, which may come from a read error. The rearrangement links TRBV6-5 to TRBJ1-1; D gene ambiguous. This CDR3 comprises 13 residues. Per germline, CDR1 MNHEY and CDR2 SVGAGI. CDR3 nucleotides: TGTTCCAGCTATATACTGGTGAGCACTGAAGCTTTCTTT. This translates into CSSYILVSTEAFF.

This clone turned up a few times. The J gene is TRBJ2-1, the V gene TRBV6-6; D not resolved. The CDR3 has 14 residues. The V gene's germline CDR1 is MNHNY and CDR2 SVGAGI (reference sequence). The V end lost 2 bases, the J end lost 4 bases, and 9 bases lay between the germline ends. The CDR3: CASSYDTEYNEQFF. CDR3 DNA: TGTGCCAGCAGTTACGATACAGAATACAATGAGCAGTTCTTC.

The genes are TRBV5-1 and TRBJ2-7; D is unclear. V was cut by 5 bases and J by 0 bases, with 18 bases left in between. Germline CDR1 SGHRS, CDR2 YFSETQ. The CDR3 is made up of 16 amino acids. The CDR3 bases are TGCGCCAGCAGTCCGTATGTCCCGAGGAGCTCCTACGAGCAGTACGTC. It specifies CASSPYVPRSSYEQYV.